This T cell receptor (beta chain) was recorded in a study of technical replicates of blood from a handful of donors. TCRdb's table, derived via immunoSEQ multiplex PCR, lists solely in-frame clones and lacks some. The sample consists of more than 80,000 clones, 95% of them appearing once. Germline CDR1 and CDR2: LNHDA and SQIVND (reference sequence). This CDR3 spans 15 amino acids. Germline trimming cut 7 bases from V and 4 bases from J; bases unmatched to any gene: 12. The sequence was obtained from a human donor in good health. The chain joins TRBV19 to TRBJ2-5, with 7 bases identical to TRBD2. The source material was T cells isolated from PBMCs. The CDR3 loop reads CASIRRRESRETQYF. CDR3 DNA: TGTGCCAGTATTCGGCGGCGGGAGAGCCGAGAGACCCAGTACTTC.